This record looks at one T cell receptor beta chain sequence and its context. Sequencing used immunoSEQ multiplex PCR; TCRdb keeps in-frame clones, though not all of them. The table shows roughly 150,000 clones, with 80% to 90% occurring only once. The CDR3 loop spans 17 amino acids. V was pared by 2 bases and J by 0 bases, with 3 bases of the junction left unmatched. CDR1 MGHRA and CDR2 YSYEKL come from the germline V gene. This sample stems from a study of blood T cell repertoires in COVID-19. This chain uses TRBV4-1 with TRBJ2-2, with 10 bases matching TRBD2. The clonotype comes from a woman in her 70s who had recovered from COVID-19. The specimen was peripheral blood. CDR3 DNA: TGCGCCAGCAGCCAACCGAGCGGGGGGGCGAACACCGGGGAGCTGTTTTTT. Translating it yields CASSQPSGGANTGELFF.